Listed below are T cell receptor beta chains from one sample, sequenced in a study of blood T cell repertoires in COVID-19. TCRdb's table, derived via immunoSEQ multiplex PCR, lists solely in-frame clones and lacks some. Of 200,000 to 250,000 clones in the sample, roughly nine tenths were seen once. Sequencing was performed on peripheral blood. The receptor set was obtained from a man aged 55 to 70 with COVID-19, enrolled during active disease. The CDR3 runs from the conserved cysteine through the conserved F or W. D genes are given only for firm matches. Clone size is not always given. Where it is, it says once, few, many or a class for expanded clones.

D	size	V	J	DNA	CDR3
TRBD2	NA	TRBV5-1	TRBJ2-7	TGCGCCAGCAGCCTTTCCCCTAGCGGGGGGGTCTCCGAGCAGTACTTC	CASSLSPSGGVSEQYF
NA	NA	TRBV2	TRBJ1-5	TGTGCCAGCTCAGATCATCAGCCCCAGCATTTT	CASSDHQPQHF
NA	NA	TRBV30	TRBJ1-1	TGTGCCTGGAGTATAAAACAGGGTTGGACTGAAGCTTTCTTT	CAWSIKQGWTEAFF
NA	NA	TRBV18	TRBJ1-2	TGTGCCAGCTCGCTTGACAGGCCAGGGGTCTATGGCTACACCTTC	CASSLDRPGVYGYTF
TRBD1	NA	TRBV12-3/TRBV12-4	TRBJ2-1	TGTGCCAGCAGTTCCTCGGGACAGAGTATCTGGTTCTTC	CASSSSGQSIWFF
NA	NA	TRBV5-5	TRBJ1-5	TGTGCCAGCAGCTTGCAGGGTCAGCCCCAGCATTTT	CASSLQGQPQHF
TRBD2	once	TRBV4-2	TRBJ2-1	TGTGCCAGCAGCCAAGTATACGGGCTAGCGGCAAACAATGAGCAGTTCTTC	CASSQVYGLAANNEQFF
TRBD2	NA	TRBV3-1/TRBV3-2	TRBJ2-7	TGTGCCAGCAGCCCGGGACTAGCGGGAGACGAGCAGTACTTC	CASSPGLAGDEQYF
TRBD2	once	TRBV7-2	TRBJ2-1	TGTGCCAGCAGCATGGACACCGGGACTAGCGGGGGCTACTACAATGAGCAGTTCTTC	CASSMDTGTSGGYYNEQFF
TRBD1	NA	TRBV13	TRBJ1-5	TGTGCCAGCAGCTTAGGAGGGACAGGTAGCCAGCCCCAGCATTTT	CASSLGGTGSQPQHF
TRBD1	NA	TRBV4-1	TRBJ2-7	TGCGCCAGCGCCCGGGGACAGGGGAATACCTACGAGCAGTACTTC	CASARGQGNTYEQYF
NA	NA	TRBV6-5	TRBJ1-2	TGTGCCAGCAGTTACTTTCTTTCTAGCTCGGTCTATGGCTACACCTTC	CASSYFLSSSVYGYTF
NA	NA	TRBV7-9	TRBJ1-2	TGTGCCAGCAGCTTACAGGGGAACTATGGCTACACCTTC	CASSLQGNYGYTF
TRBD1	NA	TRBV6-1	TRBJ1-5	TGTGCCAGCAGTGAAAGTTGGACAGGGGACAATCAGCCCCAGCATTTT	CASSESWTGDNQPQHF
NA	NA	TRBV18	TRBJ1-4	TGTGCCAGCTCACCCGGGGACTCCGCAACTAATGAAAAACTGTTTTTT	CASSPGDSATNEKLFF
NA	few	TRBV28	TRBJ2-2	TGTGCCAGCGTCCAGGGTGGGACCGGGGAGCTGTTTTTT	CASVQGGTGELFF
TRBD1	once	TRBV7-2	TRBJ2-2	TGTGCCAGCAGCAGACAGGGCTCGAACACCGGGGAGCTGTTTTTT	CASSRQGSNTGELFF
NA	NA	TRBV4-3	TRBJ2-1	TGCGCCAGCAGCCAATTCTATCTCAATGAGCAGTTCTTC	CASSQFYLNEQFF
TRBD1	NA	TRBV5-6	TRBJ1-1	TGTGCCAGCAGCGCCAAAGACAGGGCGGTCACTGAAGCTTTCTTT	CASSAKDRAVTEAFF
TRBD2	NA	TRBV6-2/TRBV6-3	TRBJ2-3	TGTGCCAGCAGTAAACTAGCGGGGGTCACAGATACGCAGTATTTT	CASSKLAGVTDTQYF
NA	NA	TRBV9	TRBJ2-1	TGTGCCAGCAGCGTAGACATTATACAGGGCCGGAAGCAGTTCTTC	CASSVDIIQGRKQFF
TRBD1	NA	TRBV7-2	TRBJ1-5	TGTGCCAGCAGCTTAGCAGGACAGGTGAATCAGCCCCAGCATTTT	CASSLAGQVNQPQHF
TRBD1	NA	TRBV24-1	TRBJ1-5	TGTGCCACCAGTGACCGACAGGGGATACAGCCCCAGCATTTT	CATSDRQGIQPQHF
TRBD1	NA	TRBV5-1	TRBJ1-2	TGCGCCAGCAGCTCCGGATTATTAGGACAGGGGAACTCCTTCTATGGCTACACCTTC	CASSSGLLGQGNSFYGYTF
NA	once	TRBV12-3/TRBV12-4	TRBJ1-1	TGTGCCAGCACGGGAAGGAACACTGAAGCTTTCTTT	CASTGRNTEAFF
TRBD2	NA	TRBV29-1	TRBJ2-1	TGCAGCGACCTACCGCGGGAGAGAACCTACAATGAGCAGTTCTTC	CSDLPRERTYNEQFF
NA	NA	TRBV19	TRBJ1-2	NA	CASRVAGGAGTF
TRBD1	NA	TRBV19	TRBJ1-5	TGTGCCAGTAGTCGTCGGGACAGGGGGGTTAGCAATCAGCCCCAGCATTTT	CASSRRDRGVSNQPQHF
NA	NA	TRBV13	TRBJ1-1	TGTGCCAGCAGCCTGGGTCAGGGGAACACTGAAGCTTTCTTT	CASSLGQGNTEAFF
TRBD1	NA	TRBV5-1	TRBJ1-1	TGCGCCAGCAGCCGGGACAGGGGCAACACTGAAGCTTTCTTT	CASSRDRGNTEAFF
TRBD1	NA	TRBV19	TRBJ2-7	TGTGCCAGTAGTATGGGACAGGGCGGCGAGCAGTACTTC	CASSMGQGGEQYF
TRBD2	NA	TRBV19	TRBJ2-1	TGTGCCAGTAGCCTGGGACTAGCGGGAGGAGGGTTCGATGAGCAGTTCTTC	CASSLGLAGGGFDEQFF
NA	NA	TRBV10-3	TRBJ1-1	TGTGCCATCAGTGACAGGGGCACTGAAGCTTTCTTT	CAISDRGTEAFF
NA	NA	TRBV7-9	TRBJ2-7	TGTGCCACCGCGGGACAGTCCTACGAGCAGTACTTC	CATAGQSYEQYF
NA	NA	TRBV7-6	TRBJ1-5	TGTGCCAGCAGCTTAGATTACGGTAGTAATCAGCCCCAGCATTTT	CASSLDYGSNQPQHF
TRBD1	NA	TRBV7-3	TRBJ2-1	TGTGCCAGCAGCCTCGGACAGGGCTCCTACAATGAGCAGTTCTTC	CASSLGQGSYNEQFF
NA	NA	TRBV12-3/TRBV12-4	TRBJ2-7	TGTGCCAGCAGACTTACAGGGAACAACGAGCAGTACTTC	CASRLTGNNEQYF
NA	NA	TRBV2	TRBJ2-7	TGTGCCGGAGGGGGCATCGAGGACTACGAGCAGTACTTC	CAGGGIEDYEQYF
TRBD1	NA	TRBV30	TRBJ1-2	TGTGCCTACACCCCAGGACAGGCGGTGCACACCTTC	CAYTPGQAVHTF
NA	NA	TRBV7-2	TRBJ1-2	TGTGCCAGCAGCTTAGTCTTCGGAGACGTAACCTTC	CASSLVFGDVTF
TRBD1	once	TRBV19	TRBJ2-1	TGTGCCAGTAGTGAGGGACAGGGCTTCTACAATGAGCAGTTCTTC	CASSEGQGFYNEQFF